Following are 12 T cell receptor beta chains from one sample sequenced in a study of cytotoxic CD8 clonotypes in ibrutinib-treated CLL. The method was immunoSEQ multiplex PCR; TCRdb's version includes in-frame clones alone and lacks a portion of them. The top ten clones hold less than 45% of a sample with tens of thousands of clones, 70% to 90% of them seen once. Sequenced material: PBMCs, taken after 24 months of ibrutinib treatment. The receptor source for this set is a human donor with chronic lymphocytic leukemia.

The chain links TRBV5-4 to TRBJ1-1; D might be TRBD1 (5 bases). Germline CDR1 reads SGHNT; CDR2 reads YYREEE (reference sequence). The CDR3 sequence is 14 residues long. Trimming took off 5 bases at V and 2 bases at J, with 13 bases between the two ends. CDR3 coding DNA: TGTGCCAGCAGACTCCCAGGGCTAAACACTGAAGCTTTCTTT. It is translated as CASRLPGLNTEAFF. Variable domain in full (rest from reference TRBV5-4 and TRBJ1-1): ETGVTQSPTHLIKTRGQQVTLRCSSQSGHNTVSWYQQALGQGPQFIFQYYREEENGRGNFPPRFSGLQFPNYSSELNVNALELDDSALYLCASRLPGLNTEAFFGQGTRLTVV.

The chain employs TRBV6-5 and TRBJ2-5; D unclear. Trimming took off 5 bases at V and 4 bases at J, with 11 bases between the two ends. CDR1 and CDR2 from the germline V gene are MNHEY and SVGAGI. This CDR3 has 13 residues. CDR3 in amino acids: CASSNGRRETQYF. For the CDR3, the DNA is TGTGCCAGCAGTAACGGGCGGAGAGAGACCCAGTACTTC.

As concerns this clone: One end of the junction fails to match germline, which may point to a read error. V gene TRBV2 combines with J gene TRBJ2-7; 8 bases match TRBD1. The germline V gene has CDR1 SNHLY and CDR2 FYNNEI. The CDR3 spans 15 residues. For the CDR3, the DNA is TGTGCTAGCATCGGGTGGACAGGGTCGGTCTACGAGCAGTACTTC. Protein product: CASIGWTGSVYEQYF.

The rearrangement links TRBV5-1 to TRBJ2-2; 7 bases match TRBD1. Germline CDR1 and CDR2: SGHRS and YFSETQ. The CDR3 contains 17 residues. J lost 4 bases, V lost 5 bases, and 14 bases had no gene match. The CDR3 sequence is CASSTIKAGGVTGELFF. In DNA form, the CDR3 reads TGCGCCAGCAGTACTATCAAGGCAGGGGGTGTCACCGGGGAGCTGTTTTTT.

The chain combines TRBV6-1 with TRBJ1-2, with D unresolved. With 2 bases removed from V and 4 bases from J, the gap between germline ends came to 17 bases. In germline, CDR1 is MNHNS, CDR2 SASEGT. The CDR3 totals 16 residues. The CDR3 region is CASSEFGVALFYGYTF. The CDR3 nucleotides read TGTGCCAGCAGTGAATTCGGGGTTGCCCTATTCTATGGCTACACCTTC.

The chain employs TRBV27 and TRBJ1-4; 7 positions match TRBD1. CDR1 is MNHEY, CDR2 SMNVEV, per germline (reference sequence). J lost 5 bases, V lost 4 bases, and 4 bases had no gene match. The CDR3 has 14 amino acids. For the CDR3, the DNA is TGTGCCAGCAGTTGGGGACAGAAAAATGAAAAACTGTTTTTT. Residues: CASSWGQKNEKLFF.

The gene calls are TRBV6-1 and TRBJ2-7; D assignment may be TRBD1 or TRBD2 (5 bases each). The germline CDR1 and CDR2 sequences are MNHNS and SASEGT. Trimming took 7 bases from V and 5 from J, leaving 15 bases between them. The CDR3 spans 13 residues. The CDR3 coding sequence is TGTGCCAGCAATATTGTGAGGGGCCACGAGCAGTACTTC. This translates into CASNIVRGHEQYF.

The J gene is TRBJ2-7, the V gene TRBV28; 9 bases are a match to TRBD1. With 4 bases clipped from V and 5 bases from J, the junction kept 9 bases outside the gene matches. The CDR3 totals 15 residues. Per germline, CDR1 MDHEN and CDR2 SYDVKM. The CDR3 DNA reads TGTGCCAGCAGTTCTCCGGGACAGGGTACGGACGAGCAGTACTTC. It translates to CASSSPGQGTDEQYF.

In DNA form, the CDR3 reads TGTGCCAGCAGCTTAAACGCGGGAGTGGGGACAGATACGCAGTATTTT. Encoded protein: CASSLNAGVGTDTQYF. The gene calls are TRBV7-2 and TRBJ2-3; 7 positions match TRBD2. V shed 2 bases, J shed 3 bases, and the junction held 8 bases outside the gene matches. This CDR3 region has 16 residues. CDR1 and CDR2 from the germline V gene are SGHTA and FQGNSA. The full variable domain, in which reference TRBV7-2 and TRBJ2-3 provide the parts outside the CDR3, is GAGVSQSPSNKVTEKGKDVELRCDPISGHTALYWYRQSLGQGLEFLIYFQGNSAPDKSGLPSDRFSAERTGGSVSTLTIQRTQQEDSAVYLCASSLNAGVGTDTQYFGPGTRLTVL.

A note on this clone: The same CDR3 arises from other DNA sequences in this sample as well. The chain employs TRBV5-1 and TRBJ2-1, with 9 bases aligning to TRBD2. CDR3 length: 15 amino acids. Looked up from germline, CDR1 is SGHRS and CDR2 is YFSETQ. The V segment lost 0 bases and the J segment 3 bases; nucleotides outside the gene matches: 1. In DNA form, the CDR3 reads TGCGCCAGCAGCTTGGGACTAGCGGTCTACAATGAGCAGTTCTTC. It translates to CASSLGLAVYNEQFF.

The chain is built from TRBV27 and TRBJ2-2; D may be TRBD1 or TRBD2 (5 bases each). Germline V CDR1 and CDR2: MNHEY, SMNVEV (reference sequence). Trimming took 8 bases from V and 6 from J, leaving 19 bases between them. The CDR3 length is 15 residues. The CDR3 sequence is CASVAGTEGSGELFF. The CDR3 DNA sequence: TGTGCCAGCGTCGCCGGGACCGAGGGCTCCGGGGAGCTGTTTTTT.

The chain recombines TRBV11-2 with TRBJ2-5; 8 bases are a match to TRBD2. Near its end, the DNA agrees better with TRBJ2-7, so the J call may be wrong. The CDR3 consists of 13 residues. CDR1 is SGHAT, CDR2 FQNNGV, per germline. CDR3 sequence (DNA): TGTGCCAGCAGCTTCGGGAGGGCCTACGAGCAGTACTTC. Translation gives CASSFGRAYEQYF.